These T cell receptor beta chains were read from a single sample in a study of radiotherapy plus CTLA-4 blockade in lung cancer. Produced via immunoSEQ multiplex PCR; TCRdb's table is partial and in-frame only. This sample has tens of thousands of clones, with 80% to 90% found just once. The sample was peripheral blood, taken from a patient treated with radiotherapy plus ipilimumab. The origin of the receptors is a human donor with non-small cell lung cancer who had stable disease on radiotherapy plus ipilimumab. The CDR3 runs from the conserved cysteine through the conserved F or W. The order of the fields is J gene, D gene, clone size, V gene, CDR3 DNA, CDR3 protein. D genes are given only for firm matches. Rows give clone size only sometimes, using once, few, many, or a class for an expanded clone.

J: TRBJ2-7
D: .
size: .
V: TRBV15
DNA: TGTGCCACCAGCAGAGATGGTCCCAGTTCCTACGAGCAGTACTTC
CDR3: CATSRDGPSSYEQYF

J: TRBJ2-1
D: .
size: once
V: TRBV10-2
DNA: TGCGCCAGCAGCCGAGAGTGGGTCCGAGAGCAGTTCTTC
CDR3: CASSREWVREQFF

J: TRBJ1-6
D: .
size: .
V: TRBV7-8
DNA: TGTGCCAGCAGCTCCGCCGGCGAGGGGATCGGCTATAATTCACCCCTCCACTTT
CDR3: CASSSAGEGIGYNSPLHF

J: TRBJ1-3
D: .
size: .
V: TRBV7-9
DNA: TGTGCCAGCAGCCGCGGGACGGAAGGAAACACCATATATTTT
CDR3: CASSRGTEGNTIYF

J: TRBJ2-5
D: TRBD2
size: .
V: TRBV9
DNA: TGTGCCAGCAAAGTGGTCCTCTTACTAGCGGGAGAACGAGAGACCCAGTACTTC
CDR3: CASKVVLLLAGERETQYF

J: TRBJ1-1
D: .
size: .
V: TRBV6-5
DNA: TGTGCCAGCAGTTACCATGGGGCAAGGGGAACTGAAGCTTTCTTT
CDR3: CASSYHGARGTEAFF

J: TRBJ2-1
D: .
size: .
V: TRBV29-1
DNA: TGCAGCGTTGCTGTTGGGATCAATGAGCAGTTCTTC
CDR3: CSVAVGINEQFF

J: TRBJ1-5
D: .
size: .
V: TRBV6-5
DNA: TGTGCCAGCAGGGACACAGAAAATCAGCCCCAGCATTTT
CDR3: CASRDTENQPQHF

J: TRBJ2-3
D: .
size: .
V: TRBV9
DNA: TGTGCCAGCAGCGTAGACCCTAGCGCGAACACAGATACGCAGTATTTT
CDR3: CASSVDPSANTDTQYF

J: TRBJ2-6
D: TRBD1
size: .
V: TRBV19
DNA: TGTGCCACTCTCGGGACAGGCCTCTCTGGGGCCAACGTCCTGACTTTC
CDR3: CATLGTGLSGANVLTF

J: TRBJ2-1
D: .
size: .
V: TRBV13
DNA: TGTGCCAGCAGCTTAGGCGCGGGGATACGTGGGCATGAGCAGTTCTTC
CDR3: CASSLGAGIRGHEQFF

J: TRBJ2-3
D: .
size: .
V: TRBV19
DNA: TGTGCCAGTAAACCGGGGGCGCCTACCACAGATACGCAGTATTTT
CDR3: CASKPGAPTTDTQYF

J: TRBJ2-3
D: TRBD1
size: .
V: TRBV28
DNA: TGTGCCAGCAGTCTCCGGACAGGGAAAATCCGTGATACGCAGTATTTT
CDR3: CASSLRTGKIRDTQYF

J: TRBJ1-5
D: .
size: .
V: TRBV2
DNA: TGTGCCAGCAGTGAAGAGGGCAACAGCAATCAGCCCCAGCATTTT
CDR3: CASSEEGNSNQPQHF

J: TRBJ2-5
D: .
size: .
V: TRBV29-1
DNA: TGCAGCGTTGAAGTGGGCTTCGGAGAGACCCAGTACTTC
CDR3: CSVEVGFGETQYF

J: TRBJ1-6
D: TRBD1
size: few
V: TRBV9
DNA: TGTGCCAGCAGCGTAGCAGGGGGAGATTCACCCCTCCACTTT
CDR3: CASSVAGGDSPLHF

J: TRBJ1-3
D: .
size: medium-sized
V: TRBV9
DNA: TGTGCCAGCAGCGTAGGGGAGAACACCATATATTTT
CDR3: CASSVGENTIYF